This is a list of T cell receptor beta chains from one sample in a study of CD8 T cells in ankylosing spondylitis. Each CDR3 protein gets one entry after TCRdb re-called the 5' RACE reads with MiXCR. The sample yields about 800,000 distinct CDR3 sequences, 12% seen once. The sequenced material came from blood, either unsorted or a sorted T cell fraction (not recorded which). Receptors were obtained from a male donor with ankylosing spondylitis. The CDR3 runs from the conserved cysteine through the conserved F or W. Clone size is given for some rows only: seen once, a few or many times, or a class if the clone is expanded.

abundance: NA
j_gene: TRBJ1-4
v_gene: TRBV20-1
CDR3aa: CSAIQGGGGEKLFF

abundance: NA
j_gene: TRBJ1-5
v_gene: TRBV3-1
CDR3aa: CASSSNRDINQPQHF

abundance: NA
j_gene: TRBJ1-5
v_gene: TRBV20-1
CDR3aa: CSADSRGYRGQTQHF

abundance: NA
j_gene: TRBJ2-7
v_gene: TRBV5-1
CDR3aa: CASSTGTGKVLTSYYEQYF

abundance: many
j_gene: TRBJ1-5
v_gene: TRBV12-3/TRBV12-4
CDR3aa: CASSSGARNQPQHF

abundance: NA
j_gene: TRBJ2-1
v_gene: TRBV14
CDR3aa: CASSRRGAGGNEQFF

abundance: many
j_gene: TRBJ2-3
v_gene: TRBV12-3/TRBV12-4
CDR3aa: CASSLARGSGASLRNGQRTDTQYF

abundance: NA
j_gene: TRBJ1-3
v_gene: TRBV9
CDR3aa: CASSVTALGTGNTIYF

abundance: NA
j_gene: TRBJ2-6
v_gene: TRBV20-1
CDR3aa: CSALDGSGANVLTF

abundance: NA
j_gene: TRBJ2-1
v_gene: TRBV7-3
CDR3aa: CASSPQLATEQFF

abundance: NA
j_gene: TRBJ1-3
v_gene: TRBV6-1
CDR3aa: CASSPSFNSGNTIYF

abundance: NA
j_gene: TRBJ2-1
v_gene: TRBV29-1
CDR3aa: CSGGDLAGGLQFF

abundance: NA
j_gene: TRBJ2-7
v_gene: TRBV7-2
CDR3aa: CASSPPGAGASYEQYF

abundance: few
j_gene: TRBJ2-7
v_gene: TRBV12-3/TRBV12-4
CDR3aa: CASSLRSARGRLVQQYF

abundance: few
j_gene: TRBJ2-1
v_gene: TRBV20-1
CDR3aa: CSARDLVRGIYNEQFF

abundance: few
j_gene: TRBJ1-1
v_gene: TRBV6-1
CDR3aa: CASTPRGSDTEAFF

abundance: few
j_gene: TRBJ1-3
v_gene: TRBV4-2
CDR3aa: CASSQGSGNGNTIYF

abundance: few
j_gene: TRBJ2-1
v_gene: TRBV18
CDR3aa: CASSPQAGIYNEQFF

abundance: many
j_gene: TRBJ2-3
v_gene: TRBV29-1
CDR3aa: CSVELAGGFDTQYF

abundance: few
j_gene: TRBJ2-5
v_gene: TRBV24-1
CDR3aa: CATSDPGTDEETQYF

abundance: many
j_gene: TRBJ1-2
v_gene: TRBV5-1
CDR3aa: CASSLVGSDGYTF

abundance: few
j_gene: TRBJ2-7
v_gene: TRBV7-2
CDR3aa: CASSLALAGSYEQYF

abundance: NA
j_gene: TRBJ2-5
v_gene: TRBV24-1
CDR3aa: CATSDLREETQYF

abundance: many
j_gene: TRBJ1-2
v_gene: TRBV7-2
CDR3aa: CASSLRVNYGYTF

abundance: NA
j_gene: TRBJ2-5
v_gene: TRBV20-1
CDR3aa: CSARGLAVPQETQYF

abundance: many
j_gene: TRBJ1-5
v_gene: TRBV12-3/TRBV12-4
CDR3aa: CASSLSSRIYQPQHF

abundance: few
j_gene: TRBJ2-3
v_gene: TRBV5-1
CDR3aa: CASSTARSTDTQYF

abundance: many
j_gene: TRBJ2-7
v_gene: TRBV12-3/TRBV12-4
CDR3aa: CASSSDRELSYEQYF

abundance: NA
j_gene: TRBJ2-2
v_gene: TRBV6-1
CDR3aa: CASSVSIAGELFF

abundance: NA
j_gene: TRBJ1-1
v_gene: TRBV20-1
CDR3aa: CSARDQGRGAFF

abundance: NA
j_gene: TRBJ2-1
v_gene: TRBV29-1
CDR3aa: CSVERTRSYNEQFF

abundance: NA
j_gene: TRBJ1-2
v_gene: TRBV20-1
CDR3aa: CSAPRAGEDYGYTF

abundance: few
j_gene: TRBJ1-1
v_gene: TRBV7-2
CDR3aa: CASSLGGVLTEAFF

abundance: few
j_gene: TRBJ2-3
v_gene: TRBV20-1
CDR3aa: CSLGASTDTQYF

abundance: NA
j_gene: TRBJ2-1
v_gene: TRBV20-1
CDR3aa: CSAIHVGYEQFF

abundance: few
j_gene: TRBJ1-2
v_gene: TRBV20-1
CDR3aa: CSARDSYYGYTF

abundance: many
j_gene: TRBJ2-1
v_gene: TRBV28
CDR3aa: CASSSQGAGSYNEQFF

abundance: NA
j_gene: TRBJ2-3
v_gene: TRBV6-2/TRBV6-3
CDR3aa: CASSYSETNTDTQYF

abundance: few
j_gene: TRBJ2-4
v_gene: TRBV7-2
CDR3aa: CASSLGQGGTKNIQYF

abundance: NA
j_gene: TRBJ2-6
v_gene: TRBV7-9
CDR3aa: CASTSQGARGANVLTF

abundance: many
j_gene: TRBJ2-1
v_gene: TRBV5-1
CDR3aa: CASSLGGGSNYNEQFF

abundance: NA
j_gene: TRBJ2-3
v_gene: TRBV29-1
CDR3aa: CRVDGLHTDTQYF

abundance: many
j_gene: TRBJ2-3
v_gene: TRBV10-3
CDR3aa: CAISVAGVTDTQYF

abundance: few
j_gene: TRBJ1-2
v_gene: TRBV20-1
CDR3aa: CSAKEATNYGYTF

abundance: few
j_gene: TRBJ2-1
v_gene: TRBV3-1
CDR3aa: CASSARISYNEQFF

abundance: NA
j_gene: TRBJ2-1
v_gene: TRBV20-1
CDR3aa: CSANAGPRNEQFF

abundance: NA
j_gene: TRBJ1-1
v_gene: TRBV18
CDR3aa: CASSPSGVVNTEAFF

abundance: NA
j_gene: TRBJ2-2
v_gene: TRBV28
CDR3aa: CATGQGDPGELFF

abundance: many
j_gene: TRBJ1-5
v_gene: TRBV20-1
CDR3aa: CSATKSTGFNQPQHF

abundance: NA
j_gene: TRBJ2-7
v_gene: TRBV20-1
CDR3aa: CRAIRDPLRFYEQYF

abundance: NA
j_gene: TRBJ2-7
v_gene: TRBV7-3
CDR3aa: CASSLNPGTSYEQYF

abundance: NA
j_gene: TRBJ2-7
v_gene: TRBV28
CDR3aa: CASSFVQLEQYF

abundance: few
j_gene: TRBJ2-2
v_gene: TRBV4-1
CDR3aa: CASSQAYLAAYTGELFF